This T cell receptor (beta chain) stems from a study of tumor-infiltrating lymphocytes in primary liver carcinoma. Without any cell sorting, roughly 17-31 mg of bulk tissue yielded co-extracted RNA and DNA. All patients had surgically resected primary liver carcinoma. Study observations and caveats: Less overlap was seen in tumor-adjacent and tumor-blood pairs than in tumor region pairs. Only about 7-24% of top clones appeared in all five tumor regions.

Comments on this clonotype: Antigen unknown. One end of the junction fails to match germline, which may point to a read error.

A primer in the constant region served to generate TCR beta cDNA from 450 to 600 ng of total RNA. Nested multiplex PCR, run for three rounds with slightly modified ARM-PCR, yielded TCR beta libraries. A C-beta reverse primer and TRBV1-TRBV30 forward primers served in each of the first two PCR rounds, at about 10 cycles apiece. TCRdb reprocessed the multiplex PCR reads via MiXCR and lists one record per CDR3 protein. The table has 55,000 or so distinct CDR3 sequences, around 64% seen once. Germline V CDR1 and CDR2: SGHAT, FQNNGV. The CDR3 consists of 16 residues. Specimen: liver tumor tissue from sampling region 2. Sample subset: tumor region T2, inferior pole. The rearrangement links TRBV11-2 to TRBJ2-5; 8 bases are shared with TRBD2. The receptor comes from a man in his forties with primary liver carcinoma and hepatitis B virus infection. The CDR3 DNA reads as TGTACCAACCGCCAAACTCCTGGCGGGGGGAAAGAGGCCCAGTACTTC. Encoded protein: CTNRQTPGGGKEAQYF.